This paragraph covers one T cell receptor (beta chain) sequence. This entry belongs to a study of blood T cell repertoires in COVID-19. On the study more broadly: PBMCs, B-cell-depleted T cells, or T cells provided the cDNA or gDNA that made up the material.

Looked up from germline, CDR1 is GTSNPN and CDR2 is SVGIG (reference sequence). Trimming took 8 bases from V and 4 from J; bases not matched to a gene: 8. The CDR3 is 13 residues long. Per the authors' pipeline: Nucleated cell number was recorded as an estimate derived from reference gene primer amplification. The table came from immunoSEQ multiplex PCR; TCRdb's copy has only in-frame clones and leaves some out. V, J and clone size are those of that table, while D and trimming were read from the DNA. The top ten hold 2% to 2.5% of the sample, which has more than 150,000 clones, roughly nine tenths seen once.

The chain recombines TRBV30 with TRBJ1-2, with 9 bases that match TRBD1. The clonotype originates from a man aged 65-85 years with active or convalescent COVID-19. Material for sequencing was peripheral blood. The CDR3 protein is CAGPAGQGYGYTF. Written as DNA, the CDR3 is TGTGCCGGACCCGCGGGACAGGGCTATGGCTACACCTTC.